The clone carrying this T cell receptor (beta chain) was recorded once. The sample comes from a study of blood T cell repertoires in COVID-19. Across the whole study: Sites in the United States, Italy and Spain provided acute and convalescent COVID-19 samples. In each case, the material was cDNA or gDNA derived from T cells, B-cell-depleted T cells, or PBMCs.

Per the germline V gene, CDR1 is SNHLY and CDR2 is FYNNEI. CDR3 length: 14 amino acids. Trimming left V 7 bases short and J 8 bases short, with 15 bases between. Original processing notes: It was from reference gene primer amplification that nucleated cell counts were estimated. This table comes from immunoSEQ multiplex PCR, and its TCRdb copy is limited to in-frame clones, with some not included. The V and J calls and clone size are taken from that table; D and trimming were inferred from the DNA. The repertoire has fewer than 80,000 clones, approximately 78% of them found once; the top ten carry 12% to 15%.

The rearrangement joins TRBV2 to TRBJ1-6; D gene unclear. The clonotype was recovered from a man aged 55 to 70 with COVID-19, enrolled during active disease. The specimen sequenced was peripheral blood. The CDR3 is CASTEGPGYSPLHF. CDR3 in DNA: TGTGCCAGCACCGAGGGCCCGGGGTATTCACCCCTCCACTTT.